This T cell receptor beta chain was identified in a study of sequential checkpoint blockade in melanoma. Using immunoSEQ multiplex PCR, the repertoire was profiled, and TCRdb retains in-frame clones only, with some absent. Among more than 10,000 clones, more than 25% were seen once, and the ten largest hold around 28%. Treatment specified: randomized to nivolumab then ipilimumab (arm A) or the reverse (arm B). The sequencing used tumor tissue (inferred from file names), collected from a patient given nivolumab and ipilimumab in sequence. This sequence was found in a human donor with melanoma.

CDR3 protein: CASSRRRDGNQPQHF. The CDR3 nucleotides read TGCGCCAGCAGCCGCCGGAGGGACGGCAATCAGCCCCAGCATTTT. The chain has TRBV10-2 and TRBJ1-5; tentative D call: TRBD1 (5 bases). Germline V CDR1 and CDR2: WSHSY, SAAADI. With 6 bases removed from V and 2 bases from J, the gap between germline ends came to 14 bases. There are 15 residues in the CDR3.